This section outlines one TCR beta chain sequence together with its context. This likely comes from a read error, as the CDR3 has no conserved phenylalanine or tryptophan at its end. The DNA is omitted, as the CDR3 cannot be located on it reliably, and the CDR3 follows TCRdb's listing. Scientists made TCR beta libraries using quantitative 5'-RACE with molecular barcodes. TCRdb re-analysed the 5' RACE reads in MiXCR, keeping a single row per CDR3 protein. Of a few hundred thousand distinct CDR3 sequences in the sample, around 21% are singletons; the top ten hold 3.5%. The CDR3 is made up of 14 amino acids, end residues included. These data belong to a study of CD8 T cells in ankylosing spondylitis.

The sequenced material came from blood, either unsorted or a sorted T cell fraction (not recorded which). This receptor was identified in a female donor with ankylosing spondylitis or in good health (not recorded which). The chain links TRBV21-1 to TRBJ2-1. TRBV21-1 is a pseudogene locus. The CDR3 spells CASSTIRNTQPDRS.